One and the same sample provided the 27 T cell receptor beta chains below, sequenced in a study of blood T cell repertoires in COVID-19. Only in-frame clones appear in the TCRdb table, and some are missing; sequencing was by immunoSEQ multiplex PCR. In the table there are some 150,000 clones, 75% to 95% of which are singletons. The specimen was peripheral blood. All receptors derive from a man aged 50 to 59 with acute or convalescent COVID-19.

The table lists this clone with a count of one. V usage is TRBV12-3 or TRBV12-4 and J usage is TRBJ2-1; 7 nucleotides line up with TRBD2. The junction had 9 bases not matched to a gene; V was cut back by 8 bases and J by 8 bases. This CDR3 is 13 amino acids long. The CDR3, as DNA: TGTGCCAGCGTGCCGAGCGGGATTCATGAGCAGTTCTTC. Its translation: CASVPSGIHEQFF.

The rearrangement uses TRBV6-2 or TRBV6-3 and TRBJ1-5; possible D gene TRBD1, 6 bases. The CDR3 consists of 17 residues. Trimming shortened V by 6 bases and J by 0 bases, and 18 bases separated the two germline ends. Germline CDR1 MNHEY, CDR2 SVGEGT. The CDR3 DNA follows: TGTGCCAGCAGCCCTATAGGGGGACGTTATAGCAATCAGCCCCAGCATTTT. As protein: CASSPIGGRYSNQPQHF.

This clone came up once. V is TRBV9 and J is TRBJ2-1, with D tentatively TRBD1 (6 bases). V gave up 3 bases and J gave up 2 bases, with 12 bases separating them. This CDR3 has 15 residues. Germline CDR1 reads SGDLS; CDR2 reads YYNGEE. CDR3 protein: CASSESGTPYNEQFF. The CDR3 region has the DNA TGTGCCAGCAGCGAATCCGGGACACCCTACAATGAGCAGTTCTTC.

The gene calls are TRBV2 and TRBJ2-7; TRBD1 matches at 9 bases. Germline V gene lookup returns CDR1 SNHLY and CDR2 FYNNEI. The CDR3 length is 14 residues. With V trimmed by 8 bases and J by 9 bases, 14 bases remained unmatched. The CDR3: CASFSGQGPRGQYF. The CDR3 coding sequence is TGTGCCAGCTTCTCGGGACAGGGTCCTCGGGGGCAGTACTTC.

J is TRBJ1-2 and V is TRBV5-5; D is perhaps TRBD1 (5 bases). Germline-derived CDR1 and CDR2 are SGHKS and YYEKEE (reference sequence). V lost 0 bases to trimming and J lost 4 bases, with 10 bases between them. This CDR3 comprises 14 residues. The DNA of the CDR3 is TGTGCCAGCAGCTTGGGACAGACCTCCTATGGCTACACCTTC. Its translation is CASSLGQTSYGYTF.

This rearrangement joins TRBV6-4 to TRBJ1-2; D uncertain. Trimming pared 3 bases from V and 7 bases from J, leaving 12 bases between. The CDR3 has 13 amino acids. The germline gives CDR1 MRHNA, CDR2 SNTAGT. Here the CDR3 DNA reads TGTGCCAGCAGTGATGGGAGGATCTCTGGCTACACCTTC. It yields the protein CASSDGRISGYTF.

This clone was observed a single time. The rearrangement links TRBV5-1 to TRBJ2-1; perhaps TRBD1 as D (6 bases). CDR1 SGHRS and CDR2 YFSETQ come from the germline V gene. There are 14 residues in the CDR3. Trimming pared 4 bases from V and 6 bases from J, leaving 14 bases between. Here the CDR3 DNA reads TGCGCCAGCAGCCAGGACAGCTACCGCAATGAGCAGTTCTTC. This sequence encodes CASSQDSYRNEQFF.

This chain links TRBV27 with TRBJ2-1, with 7 bases aligning to TRBD2. Germline lookup yields CDR1 MNHEY and CDR2 SMNVEV (reference sequence). Trimming cost V 5 bases and J 3 bases; bases outside gene matches: 7. This CDR3 is built from 15 residues. This CDR3 is CASSTIAGSYNEQFF. The CDR3 DNA is TGTGCCAGCAGTACAATAGCGGGTAGCTACAATGAGCAGTTCTTC.

The V call is TRBV7-3, the J call TRBJ2-2, with TRBD1 identical over 8 bases. The CDR3 consists of 16 residues. Germline loops: CDR1 SGHTA, CDR2 FQGTGA. J gave up 4 bases and V 1 base, and 5 bases lay outside the gene matches. The CDR3 loop reads CASSLKEGQGTGELFF. The CDR3 bases are TGTGCCAGCAGCTTAAAGGAAGGACAGGGCACCGGGGAGCTGTTTTTT.

This sequence joins TRBV19 and TRBJ1-5, with 10 bases matching TRBD1. The junction had 6 bases not matched to a gene; V was cut back by 4 bases and J by 3 bases. CDR1 is LNHDA and CDR2 is SQIVND in the germline V gene (reference sequence). This CDR3 is 16 amino acids long. DNA of the CDR3: TGTGCCAGTAGTACCCGGGACAGGGGTTTCAATCAGCCCCAGCATTTT. It translates to CASSTRDRGFNQPQHF.

This sequence joins TRBV28 and TRBJ1-6; 8 positions match TRBD1. V shed 3 bases and J 7 bases; nucleotides not matched to a gene: 5. Per germline, CDR1 MDHEN and CDR2 SYDVKM. There are 15 residues in the CDR3. CDR3 sequence reads: CASSFLTGDNSPLHF. CDR3 DNA: TGTGCCAGCAGTTTCCTGACAGGGGACAATTCACCCCTCCACTTT.

The chain recombines TRBV4-3 with TRBJ1-2; 9 bases are a match to TRBD1. This CDR3 contains 15 residues. V was pared by 0 bases and J by 8 bases, with 7 bases of the junction left unmatched. Germline V gene lookup returns CDR1 LGHNA and CDR2 YSLEER. The CDR3 is CASSQDTGGAKGYTF. CDR3 DNA: TGCGCCAGCAGCCAAGATACAGGGGGCGCAAAAGGCTACACCTTC.

This clone was counted between two and nine times. The V gene is TRBV28, the J gene TRBJ2-3, with TRBD2 matching 7 bases. Germline V gene lookup returns CDR1 MDHEN and CDR2 SYDVKM. CDR3 length: 15 residues. V shed 1 base and J 6 bases; nucleotides not matched to a gene: 7. The CDR3 coding sequence is TGTGCCAGCAGTTTATATATGGGAGGGGTGGATACGCAGTATTTT. As protein: CASSLYMGGVDTQYF.

This clone was observed a few times. This chain joins TRBV7-8 and TRBJ2-7; 7 bases are shared with TRBD1. V shed 3 bases and J 7 bases; nucleotides not matched to a gene: 6. Germline assignment: CDR1 SGHVS and CDR2 FQNEAQ. CDR3 length equals 13 residues. CDR3 nucleotide sequence: TGTGCCAGCAGCTTCCTGACAGGGCGTGAGCAGTACTTC. It translates to CASSFLTGREQYF.

This clone has more than one count but fewer than ten. The chain carries TRBV19 and TRBJ1-5, with TRBD1 identical over 11 bases. Losses at the gene ends were 4 bases for V and 6 bases for J; bases not matched to a gene: 8. The CDR3 is made up of 16 amino acids. The germline CDR1 and CDR2 sequences are LNHDA and SQIVND (reference sequence). The CDR3: CASSNEDRGLFQPQHF. DNA of the CDR3: TGTGCCAGTAGTAACGAGGACAGGGGGCTTTTTCAGCCCCAGCATTTT.

The V and J genes are TRBV7-3 and TRBJ1-2, with 10 bases matching TRBD1. CDR1 is SGHTA, CDR2 FQGTGA, per germline. V lost 6 bases and J lost 7; bases outside the gene matches: 11. This CDR3 has 15 amino acids. The CDR3 DNA reads TGTGCCAGCAGAGACCCCGGGACAGGGGAAGGTGGCTACACCTTC. The encoded protein is CASRDPGTGEGGYTF.

A remark on this clone: Other DNA sequences of this sample code for an identical CDR3. The chain combines TRBV6-5 with TRBJ1-2, with 8 bases lining up with TRBD1. J gave up 3 bases and V 7 bases, and 4 bases lay outside the gene matches. Germline CDR1 and CDR2: MNHEY and SVGAGI. This CDR3 region has 13 residues. The CDR3 DNA reads as TGTGCCAGCACCCGGACAGGGTACTATGGCTACACCTTC. It translates to CASTRTGYYGYTF.

The rearrangement uses TRBV19 and TRBJ2-1; 10 bases are shared with TRBD1. The junction had 13 bases not matched to a gene; V was cut back by 5 bases and J by 9 bases. The CDR3 totals 16 residues. Germline V gives CDR1 LNHDA, CDR2 SQIVND (reference sequence). The CDR3 region has the DNA TGTGCCAGTAGTTCCCGACAGGGGGCAGGGTATGGTGAGCAGTTCTTC. It encodes CASSSRQGAGYGEQFF.

The chain is built from TRBV28 and TRBJ1-5; D gene uncertain. V lost 2 bases, J lost 7 bases, and 12 bases lay in between. The germline CDR1 and CDR2 sequences are MDHEN and SYDVKM. There are 14 residues in the CDR3. CDR3 DNA sequence: TGTGCCAGCAGTTTACCTGTGGGGAGACAGCCCCAGCATTTT. Residues: CASSLPVGRQPQHF.

J is TRBJ1-5 and V is TRBV19; a possible D gene is TRBD1 (5 bases). Germline lookup yields CDR1 LNHDA and CDR2 SQIVND (reference sequence). Between the trimmed V and J ends, which lost 5 bases and 2 bases, there was a span of 10 bases. There are 14 residues in the CDR3. DNA of the CDR3: TGTGCCAGTAGTTCCAGGGCTGGCAATCAGCCCCAGCATTTT. It encodes CASSSRAGNQPQHF.

This clone was detected a few times. The chain employs TRBV11-2 and TRBJ2-7; the D gene is possibly TRBD1 (6 bases). The CDR3 has 15 amino acids. Looked up from germline, CDR1 is SGHAT and CDR2 is FQNNGV. Trimming pared 2 bases from V and 0 bases from J, leaving 11 bases between. The CDR3 nucleotides read TGTGCCAGCAGCTTACAACAGGACAGCTCCTACGAGCAGTACTTC. The encoded protein is CASSLQQDSSYEQYF.

This clone was counted once. The chain employs TRBV10-1 and TRBJ1-2; TRBD1 matches at 8 bases. Germline V gives CDR1 WNHNN, CDR2 SYGVQD (reference sequence). The CDR3 runs to 12 residues. V shed 8 bases, J shed 6 bases, and the junction held 5 bases outside the gene matches. The DNA of the CDR3 is TGCGCCAGCCCCCAGGGGGCGGATGGCTACACCTTC. This encodes CASPQGADGYTF.

This clone was counted once. CDR3 DNA sequence: TGTGCCAGCAGCGCCAACTTAGCGGGAGCTCTTAACGAGCAGTACTTC. It is translated as CASSANLAGALNEQYF. J is TRBJ2-7 and V is TRBV9; 9 bases match TRBD2. The CDR3 length is 16 residues. The germline CDR1 and CDR2 sequences are SGDLS and YYNGEE. J was trimmed by 5 bases and V by 3 bases; bases with no gene match: 12.

A few counts support this clone. The chain employs TRBV6-1 and TRBJ2-3; 9 bases align to TRBD1. V lost 4 bases, J lost 3 bases, and 8 bases stayed unmatched. Germline loops: CDR1 MNHNS, CDR2 SASEGT. This CDR3 spans 16 amino acids. The chain's CDR3 is CASSAHRGRRTDTQYF. The CDR3 nucleotides read TGTGCCAGCAGTGCTCACAGGGGGCGAAGAACAGATACGCAGTATTTT.

This clone was recorded a few times. The V gene is TRBV7-2, the J gene TRBJ1-1; 9 nucleotides align to TRBD1. V lost 6 bases and J lost 10; bases outside the gene matches: 24. Looked up from germline, CDR1 is SGHTA and CDR2 is FQGNSA. The CDR3 sequence is 18 residues long. The CDR3 DNA reads as TGTGCCAGCAGATCCTCCGGGACAGGGCAAAGTGGTTTGGGTGGAGCTTTCTTT. It encodes CASRSSGTGQSGLGGAFF.

The genes are TRBV12-3 or TRBV12-4 and TRBJ1-4, with 9 bases aligning to TRBD1. The CDR3 runs 13 residues. The J segment lost 14 bases and the V segment lost 3 bases, leaving 7 bases of the junction unmatched. The CDR3 sequence is CASSLSHRGRLFF. The CDR3 nucleotides are TGTGCCAGCAGTTTGTCCCACAGGGGGCGGCTGTTTTTT.

The J gene is TRBJ1-3, the V gene TRBV18; a weak D match, TRBD1 (6 bases). CDR1 and CDR2 from the germline V gene are KGHSH and LQKENI. V lost 3 bases and J 4 bases, leaving 16 bases between the germline ends. CDR3 length: 16 amino acids. The CDR3 protein is CASSPSPGTSGNTIYF. DNA of the CDR3: TGTGCCAGCTCACCGTCTCCCGGGACATCGGGAAACACCATATATTTT.